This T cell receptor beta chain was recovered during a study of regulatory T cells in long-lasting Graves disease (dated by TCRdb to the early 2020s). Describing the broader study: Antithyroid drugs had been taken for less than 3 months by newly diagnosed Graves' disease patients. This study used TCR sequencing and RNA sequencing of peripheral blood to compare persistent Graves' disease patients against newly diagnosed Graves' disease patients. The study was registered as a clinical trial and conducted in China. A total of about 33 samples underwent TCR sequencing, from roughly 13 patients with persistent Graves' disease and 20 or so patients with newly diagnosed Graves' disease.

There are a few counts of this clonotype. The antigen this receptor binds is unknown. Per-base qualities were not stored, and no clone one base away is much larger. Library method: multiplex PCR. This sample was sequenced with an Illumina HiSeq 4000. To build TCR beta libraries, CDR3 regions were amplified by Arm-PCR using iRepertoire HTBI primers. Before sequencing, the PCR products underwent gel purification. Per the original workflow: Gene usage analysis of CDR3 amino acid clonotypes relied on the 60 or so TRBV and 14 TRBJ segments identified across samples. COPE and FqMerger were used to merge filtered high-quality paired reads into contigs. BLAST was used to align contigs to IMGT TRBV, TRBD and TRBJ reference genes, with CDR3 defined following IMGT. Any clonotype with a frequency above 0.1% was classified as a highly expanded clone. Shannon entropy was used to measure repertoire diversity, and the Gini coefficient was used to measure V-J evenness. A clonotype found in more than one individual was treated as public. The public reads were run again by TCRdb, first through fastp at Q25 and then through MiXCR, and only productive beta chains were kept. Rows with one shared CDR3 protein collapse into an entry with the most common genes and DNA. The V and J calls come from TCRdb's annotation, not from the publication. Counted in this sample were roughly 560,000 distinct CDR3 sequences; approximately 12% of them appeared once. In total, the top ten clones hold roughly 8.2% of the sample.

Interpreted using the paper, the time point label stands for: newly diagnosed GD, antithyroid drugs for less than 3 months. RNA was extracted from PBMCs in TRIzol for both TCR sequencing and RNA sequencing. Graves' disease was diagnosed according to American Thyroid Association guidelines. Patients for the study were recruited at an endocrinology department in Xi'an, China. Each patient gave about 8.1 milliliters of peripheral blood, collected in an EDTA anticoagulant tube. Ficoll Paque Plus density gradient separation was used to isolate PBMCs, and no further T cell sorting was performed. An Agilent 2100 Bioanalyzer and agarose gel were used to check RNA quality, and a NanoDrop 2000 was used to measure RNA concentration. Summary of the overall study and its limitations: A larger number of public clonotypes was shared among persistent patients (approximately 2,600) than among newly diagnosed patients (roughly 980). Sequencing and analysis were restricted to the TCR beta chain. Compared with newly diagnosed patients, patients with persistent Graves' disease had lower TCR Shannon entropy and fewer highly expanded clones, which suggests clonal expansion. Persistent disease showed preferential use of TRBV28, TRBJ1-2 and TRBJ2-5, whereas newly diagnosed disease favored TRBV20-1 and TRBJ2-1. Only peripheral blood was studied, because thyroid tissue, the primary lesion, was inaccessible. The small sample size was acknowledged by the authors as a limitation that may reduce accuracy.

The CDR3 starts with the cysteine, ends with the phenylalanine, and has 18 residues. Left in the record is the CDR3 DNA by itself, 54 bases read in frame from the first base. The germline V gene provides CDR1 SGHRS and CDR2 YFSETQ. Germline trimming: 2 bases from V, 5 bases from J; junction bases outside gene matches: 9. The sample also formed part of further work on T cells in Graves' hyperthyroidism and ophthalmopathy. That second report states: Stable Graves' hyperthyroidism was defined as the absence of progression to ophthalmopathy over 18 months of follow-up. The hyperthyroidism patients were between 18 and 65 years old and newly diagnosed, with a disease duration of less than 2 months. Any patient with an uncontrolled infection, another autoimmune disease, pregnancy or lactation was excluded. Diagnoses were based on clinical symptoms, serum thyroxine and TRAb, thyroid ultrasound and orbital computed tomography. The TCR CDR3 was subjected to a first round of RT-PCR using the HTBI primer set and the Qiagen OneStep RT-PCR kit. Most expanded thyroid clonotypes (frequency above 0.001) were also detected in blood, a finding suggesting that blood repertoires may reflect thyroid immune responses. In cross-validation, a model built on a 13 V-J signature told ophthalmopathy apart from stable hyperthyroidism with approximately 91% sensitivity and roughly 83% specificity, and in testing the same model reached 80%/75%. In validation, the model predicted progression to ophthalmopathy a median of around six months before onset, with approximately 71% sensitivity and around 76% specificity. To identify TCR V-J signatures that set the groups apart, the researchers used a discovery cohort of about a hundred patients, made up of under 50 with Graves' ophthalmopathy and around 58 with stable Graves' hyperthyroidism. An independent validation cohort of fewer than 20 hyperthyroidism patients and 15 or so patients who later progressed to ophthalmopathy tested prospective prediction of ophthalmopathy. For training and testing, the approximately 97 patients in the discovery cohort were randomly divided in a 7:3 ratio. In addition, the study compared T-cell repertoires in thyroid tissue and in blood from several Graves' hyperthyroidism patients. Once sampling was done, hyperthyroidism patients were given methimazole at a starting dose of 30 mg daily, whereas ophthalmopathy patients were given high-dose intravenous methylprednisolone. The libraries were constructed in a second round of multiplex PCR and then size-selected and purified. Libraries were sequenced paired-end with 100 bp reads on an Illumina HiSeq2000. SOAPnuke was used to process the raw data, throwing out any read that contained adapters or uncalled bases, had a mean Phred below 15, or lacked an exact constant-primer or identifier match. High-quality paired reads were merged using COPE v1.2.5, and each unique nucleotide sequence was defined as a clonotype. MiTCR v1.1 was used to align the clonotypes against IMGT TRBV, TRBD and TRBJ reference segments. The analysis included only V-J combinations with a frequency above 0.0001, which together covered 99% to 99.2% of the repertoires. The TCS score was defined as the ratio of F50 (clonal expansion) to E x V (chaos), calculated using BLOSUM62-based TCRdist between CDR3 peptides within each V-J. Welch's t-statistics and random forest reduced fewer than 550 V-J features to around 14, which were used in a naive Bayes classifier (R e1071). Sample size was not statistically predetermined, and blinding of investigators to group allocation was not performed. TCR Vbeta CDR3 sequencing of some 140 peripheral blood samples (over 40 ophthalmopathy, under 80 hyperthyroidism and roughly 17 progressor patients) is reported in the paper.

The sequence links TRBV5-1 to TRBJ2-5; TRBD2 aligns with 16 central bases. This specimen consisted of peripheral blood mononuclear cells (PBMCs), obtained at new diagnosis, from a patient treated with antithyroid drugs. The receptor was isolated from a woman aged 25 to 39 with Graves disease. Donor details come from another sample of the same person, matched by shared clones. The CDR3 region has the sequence CASSLTGTSGRASETQYF. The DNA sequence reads TGCGCCAGCAGCTTAACCGGGACTAGCGGGAGGGCCTCGGAGACCCAGTACTTC.